The 27 T cell receptor beta chains below all came from one sample that was sequenced in a study of blood T cell repertoires in COVID-19 (dated by TCRdb to the early 2020s). The library was generated by the immunoSEQ multiplex PCR assay. TCRdb obtained this table from immuneACCESS and retained in-frame rearrangements with V and J assigned. These tables miss some clones; where compared with another copy, unresolved V genes account for less than half of the shortfall, and the remainder is unexplained. This sample comprises 250,000 to 350,000 clones, approximately 85% of them detected only once. The top ten constitute 3.5% to 4.5% of the sample. Sequenced material: PBMCs or T cells enriched from blood (not recorded which). These receptors all stem from a woman aged 25-40 years who had recovered from COVID-19.

This clone was seen only once. J is TRBJ2-2 and V is TRBV14; TRBD1 matches at 8 bases. V was clipped by 5 bases and J by 1 base; unmatched bases: 0. Looked up from germline, CDR1 is SGHDN and CDR2 is FVKESK. There are 14 residues in the CDR3. CDR3 in amino acids: CASSGQGNTGELFF. DNA of the CDR3: TGTGCCAGCAGCGGACAGGGGAACACCGGGGAGCTGTTTTTT.

The J gene is TRBJ1-1, the V gene TRBV28; 8 bases map to TRBD1. The V gene's germline CDR1 is MDHEN and CDR2 SYDVKM. V was pared by 2 bases and J by 1 base, with 3 bases of the junction left unmatched. The CDR3 consists of 15 residues. The CDR3 protein is CASSLVTGGNTEAFF. In nucleotides, the CDR3 is TGTGCCAGCAGTTTAGTTACAGGGGGGAACACTGAAGCTTTCTTT.

V usage is TRBV20-1 and J usage is TRBJ2-3; TRBD1 aligns across 7 bases. The J call could be wrong; TRBJ1-3 is a better fit for the DNA end. The CDR3 has 11 amino acids. CDR1 is DFQATT and CDR2 is SNEGSKA in the germline V gene (reference sequence). In DNA form, the CDR3 reads TGCAGTGCTAGAGCGCGGGACAGCATATATTTT. Amino acid sequence: CSARARDSIYF.

The chain couples TRBV5-6 to TRBJ1-1, with TRBD1 as a possible D gene (5 bases). The V gene lost 3 bases and the J gene lost 3 bases, with 21 bases spanning the gap. The CDR3 is made up of 17 amino acids. Germline lookup yields CDR1 SGHDT and CDR2 YYEEEE. In nucleotides, the CDR3 is TGTGCCAGCAGCTCGTTAAATACCGGGGGGATGGACACTGAAGCTTTCTTT. Its translation is CASSSLNTGGMDTEAFF.

V gene TRBV29-1 combines with J gene TRBJ2-2; 8 bases fit TRBD1. V was pared by 3 bases and J by 6 bases, with 3 bases of the junction left unmatched. Germline V CDR1 and CDR2: SQVTM, ANQGSEA. CDR3 length: 13 residues. The DNA for the CDR3 is TGCAGCGTTGACAGGGGGCTGTCCGGGGAGCTGTTTTTT. Its protein product is CSVDRGLSGELFF.

The genes are TRBV6-5 and TRBJ1-5; D is perhaps TRBD1 (5 bases). Germline assignment: CDR1 MNHEY and CDR2 SVGAGI. The CDR3 covers 14 residues. Trimming stripped 6 bases from V and 5 bases from J, with 14 bases between. Written as DNA, the CDR3 is TGTGCCAGCAGACCGGCTGGGGCTTATCAGCCCCAGCATTTT. Translated: CASRPAGAYQPQHF.

This chain uses TRBV6-5 with TRBJ1-1; D may be TRBD1 (6 bases). Germline CDR1 reads MNHEY; CDR2 reads SVGAGI. The ends were cut back, 8 bases at V and 5 bases at J, with 21 bases in the middle. This CDR3 is 15 amino acids long. The CDR3 sequence: CASGGSLDTWTEAFF. The CDR3 nucleotides read TGTGCCAGCGGGGGCAGTTTGGATACCTGGACTGAAGCTTTCTTT.

The chain employs TRBV28 and TRBJ1-5, with a tentative D call TRBD1 (5 bases). Germline CDR1 MDHEN, CDR2 SYDVKM. Trimming pared 2 bases from V and 7 bases from J, leaving 15 bases between. This CDR3 spans 15 amino acids. CDR3 sequence: CASSLGFDSGQPQHF. CDR3 in DNA: TGTGCCAGCAGTTTAGGCTTTGACAGTGGGCAGCCCCAGCATTTT.

The J gene is TRBJ1-5, the V gene TRBV10-3; no reliable D call. The germline CDR1 and CDR2 sequences are ENHRY and SYGVKD. V was clipped by 3 bases and J by 6 bases, with 9 bases between them. The CDR3 runs to 13 residues. The CDR3 DNA sequence: TGTGCCATCAGTGAAACGGAGGGTCAGCCCCAGCATTTT. It specifies CAISETEGQPQHF.

This chain links TRBV30 with TRBJ1-5; 7 positions match TRBD1. The trim removed 0 bases at V and 0 bases at J, leaving 8 bases unmatched. The CDR3 is 17 amino acids. Looked up from germline, CDR1 is GTSNPN and CDR2 is SVGIG (reference sequence). The CDR3 DNA sequence: TGTGCCTGGAGTGTCGACCGGACAGGTTATAGCAATCAGCCCCAGCATTTT. Residues: CAWSVDRTGYSNQPQHF. Full variable domain (outside the CDR3, taken from reference TRBV30 and TRBJ1-5): SQTIHQWPATLVQPVGSPLSLECTVEGTSNPNLYWYRQAAGRGLQLLFYSVGIGQISSEVPQNLSASRPQDRQFILSSKKLLLSDSGFYLCAWSVDRTGYSNQPQHFGDGTRLSIL.

The chain employs TRBV24-1 and TRBJ2-3, with TRBD2 matching over 9 bases. V lost 7 bases, J lost 6 bases, and 13 bases stayed unmatched. CDR3 length: 16 amino acids. CDR1 and CDR2 (germline): KGHDR, SFDVKD. The CDR3 DNA sequence: TGTGCCACCAGCGTCGGTAGCGGGAGTGCGGGGGATACGCAGTATTTT. It yields the protein CATSVGSGSAGDTQYF.

V gene TRBV5-6 combines with J gene TRBJ2-7; 8 bases map to TRBD1. The junction had 2 bases not matched to a gene; V was cut back by 0 bases and J by 0 bases. There are 15 residues in the CDR3. In germline, CDR1 is SGHDT, CDR2 YYEEEE. CDR3 in amino acids: CASSLGQGSSYEQYF. Written as DNA, the CDR3 is TGTGCCAGCAGCTTGGGACAGGGGAGCTCCTACGAGCAGTACTTC.

There are a few counts of this clone. The CDR3 is CASSPLARAGELFF. In DNA, the CDR3 is TGTGCCAGCTCACCATTGGCGAGGGCCGGGGAGCTGTTTTTT. The rearrangement uses TRBV18 and TRBJ2-2; weak D call: TRBD2 (5 bases). Between the trimmed V and J ends, which lost 2 bases and 6 bases, there was a span of 10 bases. The CDR3 length is 14 residues. The germline gives CDR1 KGHSH, CDR2 LQKENI.

The chain joins TRBV30 to TRBJ2-7; 10 nucleotides match TRBD1. From germline, CDR1 is GTSNPN and CDR2 SVGIG (reference sequence). V trimming: 8 bases; J trimming: 2 bases; junction bases outside the gene matches: 6. The CDR3 totals 13 residues. DNA for the CDR3: TGTGCCGGTTCCGGGACAGGGGCCTACGAGCAGTACTTC. Translation gives CAGSGTGAYEQYF. Combining the CDR3 with reference TRBV30 and TRBJ2-7 gives the whole variable domain SQTIHQWPATLVQPVGSPLSLECTVEGTSNPNLYWYRQAAGRGLQLLFYSVGIGQISSEVPQNLSASRPQDRQFILSSKKLLLSDSGFYLCAGSGTGAYEQYFGPGTRLTVT.

This chain uses TRBV25-1 with TRBJ2-5, with D perhaps TRBD1 (6 bases). The V gene lost 3 bases and the J gene lost 3 bases, with 11 bases spanning the gap. The CDR3 consists of 14 residues. The germline V gene encodes CDR1 MGHDK and CDR2 SYGVNS. The CDR3 here is CASSDRYREETQYF. DNA for the CDR3: TGTGCCAGCAGTGATCGATACAGGGAAGAGACCCAGTACTTC.

V gene TRBV7-9 combines with J gene TRBJ1-3; TRBD1 aligns across 7 bases. Germline loops: CDR1 SEHNR, CDR2 FQNEAQ (reference sequence). V lost 1 base, J lost 4 bases, and 7 bases stayed unmatched. The CDR3 contains 16 residues. The CDR3 region has the DNA TGTGCCAGCAGCTTAGATGCAGGGGGATCAGGAAACACCATATATTTT. This encodes CASSLDAGGSGNTIYF.

This clone was seen a few times. The chain is built from TRBV6-5 and TRBJ1-6; D is unclear. With 8 bases removed from V and 7 bases from J, the gap between germline ends came to 6 bases. Germline assignment: CDR1 MNHEY and CDR2 SVGAGI. The CDR3 is made up of 11 amino acids. The CDR3: CASGSNSPLHF. The CDR3 bases are TGTGCCAGCGGCTCAAATTCACCCCTCCACTTT.

This clone occurred a few times. The V gene is TRBV12-3 or TRBV12-4, the J gene TRBJ2-1; D might be TRBD2 (5 bases). V was shortened by 1 base and J by 12 bases, with 10 bases between the two germline ends. The CDR3 runs 12 residues. In DNA form, the CDR3 reads TGTGCCAGCAGTTTAGGGGAGAGTCGGCAGTTCTTC. Its translation: CASSLGESRQFF.

The chain links TRBV19 to TRBJ2-5, with D tentatively TRBD2 (6 bases). This CDR3 is built from 15 residues. Germline loops: CDR1 LNHDA, CDR2 SQIVND (reference sequence). Trimming pared 9 bases from V and 5 bases from J, leaving 22 bases between. This CDR3 reads CASSSWGLGLETQYF. The DNA of the CDR3 is TGTGCCAGCTCCTCTTGGGGACTTGGCTTGGAGACCCAGTACTTC.

V and J are TRBV11-2 and TRBJ2-5; 11 bases agree with TRBD2. Trimming removed 5 bases from V and 5 bases from J; junction bases left unmatched: 4. Germline V gene sequence: CDR1 SGHAT, CDR2 FQNNGV. This CDR3 region has 14 residues. Written as DNA, the CDR3 is TGTGCCAGCAGCCCCGGGACTAGCGGTGAGACCCAGTACTTC. It is translated as CASSPGTSGETQYF.

This chain links TRBV21-1 with TRBJ1-6; the listed D gene, TRBD1, was not tested against the DNA. TRBV21-1 is an annotated pseudogene. The CDR3 runs 15 residues. The CDR3 DNA is TGTGCCAGCAGCAAACGACAGGGGAGGAATTCACCCCTCCACTTT. This codes for CASSKRQGRNSPLHF.

The rearrangement joins TRBV2 to TRBJ1-5; D is possibly TRBD1 (5 bases). The CDR3 sequence is 15 residues long. Germline CDR1 reads SNHLY; CDR2 reads FYNNEI. V lost 4 bases to trimming and J lost 3 bases, with 13 bases between them. The CDR3 protein is CASSVYRQPNQPQHF. CDR3 bases: TGTGCCAGCAGTGTTTATAGACAGCCCAATCAGCCCCAGCATTTT.

This chain links TRBV3-1 (or the pseudogene TRBV3-2) with TRBJ1-1; 9 bases are a match to TRBD1. The CDR3 contains 15 residues. V lost 5 bases and J lost 3; bases outside the gene matches: 7. The germline gives CDR1 LGHDT, CDR2 YNNKEL (reference sequence). Here the CDR3 DNA reads TGTGCCAGCAGCAAAGGGACAGGGATTCACACTGAAGCTTTCTTT. This sequence encodes CASSKGTGIHTEAFF.

This clone is medium-sized by share. This rearrangement joins TRBV27 to TRBJ1-2; D perhaps matches TRBD1 (6 bases). V was pared by 6 bases and J by 1 base, with 9 bases between. CDR1 and CDR2 (germline): MNHEY, SMNVEV (reference sequence). The CDR3 totals 13 residues. The CDR3: CASRGAFNYGYTF. The DNA for the CDR3 is TGTGCCAGCAGGGGGGCCTTTAACTATGGCTACACCTTC.

This clone has just one count. The chain couples TRBV9 to TRBJ1-2, with 8 bases fitting TRBD1. Germline lookup yields CDR1 SGDLS and CDR2 YYNGEE. The CDR3 runs 14 residues. Unmatched junction bases numbered 4, after V lost 2 bases and J lost 4 bases. This CDR3 is CASSVEGQVYGYTF. The CDR3 DNA is TGTGCCAGCAGCGTCGAGGGACAGGTCTATGGCTACACCTTC.

This clone was recorded a few times. J is TRBJ2-7 and V is TRBV18, with 7 nucleotides matching TRBD1. Trimming at V came to 9 bases and at J to 2 bases, leaving 13 bases not matched to a gene. The length of the CDR3 is 15 residues. The germline CDR1 and CDR2 sequences are KGHSH and LQKENI. CDR3 in amino acids: CASSPTGTEPYEQYF. In DNA form, the CDR3 reads TGTGCCAGTTCGCCCACCGGGACAGAACCCTACGAGCAGTACTTC.

The chain carries TRBV30 and TRBJ1-4; D is uncertain. Germline lookup yields CDR1 GTSNPN and CDR2 SVGIG (reference sequence). Between the trimmed V and J ends, which lost 0 bases and 0 bases, there was a span of 14 bases. This CDR3 comprises 17 residues. The CDR3 loop reads CAWSVGVGSSTNEKLFF. The CDR3 DNA sequence: TGTGCCTGGAGTGTCGGTGTTGGGAGTTCAACTAATGAAAAACTGTTTTTT.